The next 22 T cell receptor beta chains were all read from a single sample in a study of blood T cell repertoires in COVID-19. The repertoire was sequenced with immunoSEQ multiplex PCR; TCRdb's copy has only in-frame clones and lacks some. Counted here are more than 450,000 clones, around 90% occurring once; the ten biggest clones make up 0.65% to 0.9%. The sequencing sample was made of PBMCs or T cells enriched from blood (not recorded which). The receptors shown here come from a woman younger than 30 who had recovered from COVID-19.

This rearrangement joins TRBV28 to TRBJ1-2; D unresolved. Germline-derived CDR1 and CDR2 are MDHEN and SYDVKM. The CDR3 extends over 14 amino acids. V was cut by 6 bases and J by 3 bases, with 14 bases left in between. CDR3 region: CASRAAMMDYGYTF. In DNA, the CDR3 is TGTGCCAGCAGAGCGGCGATGATGGACTATGGCTACACCTTC.

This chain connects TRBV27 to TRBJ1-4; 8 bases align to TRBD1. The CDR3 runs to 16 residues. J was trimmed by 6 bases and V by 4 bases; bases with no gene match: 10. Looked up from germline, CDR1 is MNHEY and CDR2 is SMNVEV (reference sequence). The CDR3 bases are TGTGCCAGCAGTTCATTAAACGGGACAGGTGATGAAAAACTGTTTTTT. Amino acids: CASSSLNGTGDEKLFF. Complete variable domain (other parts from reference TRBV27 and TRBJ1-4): EAQVTQNPRYLITVTGKKLTVTCSQNMNHEYMSWYRQDPGLGLRQIYYSMNVEVTDKGDVPEGYKVSRKEKRNFPLILESPSPNQTSLYFCASSSLNGTGDEKLFFGSGTQLSVL.

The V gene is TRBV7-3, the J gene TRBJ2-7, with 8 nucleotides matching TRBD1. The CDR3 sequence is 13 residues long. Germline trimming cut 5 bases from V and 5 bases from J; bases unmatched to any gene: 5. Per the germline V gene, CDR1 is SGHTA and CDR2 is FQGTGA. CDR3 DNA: TGTGCCAGCAGCCTACAGGGGGACCACGAGCAGTACTTC. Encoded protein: CASSLQGDHEQYF. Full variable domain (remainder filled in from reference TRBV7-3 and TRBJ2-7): GAGVSQTPSNKVTEKGKYVELRCDPISGHTALYWYRQSLGQGPEFLIYFQGTGAADDSGLPNDRFFAVRPEGSVSTLKIQRTERGDSAVYLCASSLQGDHEQYFGPGTRLTVT.

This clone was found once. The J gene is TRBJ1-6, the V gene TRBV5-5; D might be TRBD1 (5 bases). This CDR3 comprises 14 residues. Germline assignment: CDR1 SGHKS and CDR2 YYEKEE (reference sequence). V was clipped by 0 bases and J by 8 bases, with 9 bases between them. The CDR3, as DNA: TGTGCCAGCAGCTTGGGACAGATTGATTCACCCCTCCACTTT. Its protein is CASSLGQIDSPLHF.

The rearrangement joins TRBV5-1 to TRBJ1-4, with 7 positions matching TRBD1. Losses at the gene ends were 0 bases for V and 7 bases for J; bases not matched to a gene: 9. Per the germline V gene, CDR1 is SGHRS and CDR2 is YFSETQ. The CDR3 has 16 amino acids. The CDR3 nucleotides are TGCGCCAGCAGCTTGGCTATACAGGGGAGAGGTGAAAAACTGTTTTTT. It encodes CASSLAIQGRGEKLFF.

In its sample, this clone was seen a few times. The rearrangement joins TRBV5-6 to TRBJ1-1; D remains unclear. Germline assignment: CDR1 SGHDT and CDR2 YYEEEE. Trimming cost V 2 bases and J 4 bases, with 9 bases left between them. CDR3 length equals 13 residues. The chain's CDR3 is CASSFPEGTEAFF. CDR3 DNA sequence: TGTGCCAGCAGCTTCCCTGAGGGCACTGAAGCTTTCTTT.

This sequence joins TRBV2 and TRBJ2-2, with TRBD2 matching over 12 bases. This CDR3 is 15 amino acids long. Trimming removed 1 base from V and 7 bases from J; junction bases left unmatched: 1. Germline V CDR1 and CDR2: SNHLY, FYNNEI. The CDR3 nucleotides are TGTGCCAGCAGTGAAGGACTAGCGGGGGTCGGGGAGCTGTTTTTT. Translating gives CASSEGLAGVGELFF.

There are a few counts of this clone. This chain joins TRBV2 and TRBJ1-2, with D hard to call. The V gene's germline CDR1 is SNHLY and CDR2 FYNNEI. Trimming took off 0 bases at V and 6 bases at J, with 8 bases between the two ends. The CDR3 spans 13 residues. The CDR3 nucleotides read TGTGCCAGCAGTGAAGCGTTCCTAGATGGCTACACCTTC. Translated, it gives CASSEAFLDGYTF.

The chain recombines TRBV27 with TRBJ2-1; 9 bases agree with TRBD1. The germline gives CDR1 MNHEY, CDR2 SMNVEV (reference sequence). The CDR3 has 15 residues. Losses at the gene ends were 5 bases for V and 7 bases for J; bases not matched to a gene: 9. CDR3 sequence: CASSPDRGGRNEQFF. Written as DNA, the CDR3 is TGTGCCAGCAGTCCGGACAGGGGAGGTCGTAATGAGCAGTTCTTC.

The DNA of the CDR3 is TGTGCCAGCAGCCTGGACAGGGGGCAAGACGGCTATGGCTACACCTTC. As protein: CASSLDRGQDGYGYTF. The chain uses TRBV5-4 and TRBJ1-2; 11 bases are a match to TRBD1. Germline V lookup: CDR1 SGHNT, CDR2 YYREEE (reference sequence). After removal of 4 bases from V and 4 bases from J, the junction contained 9 bases not matched to a gene. The CDR3 sequence is 16 residues long.

In nucleotides, the CDR3 is TGTGCCAGCAGCTTAGTTTCGGGGGATGGCTACACCTTC. This translates into CASSLVSGDGYTF. The chain recombines TRBV7-2 with TRBJ1-2; D might be TRBD1 (5 bases). Per the germline V gene, CDR1 is SGHTA and CDR2 is FQGNSA. Trimming left V 1 base short and J 6 bases short, with 9 bases between. CDR3 size: 13 residues.

The chain's CDR3 is CASFDRDYGYTF. The DNA of the CDR3 is TGTGCCAGCTTCGACAGGGACTATGGCTACACCTTC. The chain links TRBV28 to TRBJ1-2, with 7 bases lining up with TRBD1. Germline V lookup: CDR1 MDHEN, CDR2 SYDVKM. V shed 8 bases and J 3 bases; nucleotides not matched to a gene: 3. This CDR3 has 12 residues.

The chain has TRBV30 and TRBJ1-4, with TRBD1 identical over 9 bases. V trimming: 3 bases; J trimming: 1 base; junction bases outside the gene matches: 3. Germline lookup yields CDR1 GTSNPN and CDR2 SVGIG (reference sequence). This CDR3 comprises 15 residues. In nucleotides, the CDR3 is TGTGCCTGGAGGAGACAGGGGGGAACTAATGAAAAACTGTTTTTT. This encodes CAWRRQGGTNEKLFF.

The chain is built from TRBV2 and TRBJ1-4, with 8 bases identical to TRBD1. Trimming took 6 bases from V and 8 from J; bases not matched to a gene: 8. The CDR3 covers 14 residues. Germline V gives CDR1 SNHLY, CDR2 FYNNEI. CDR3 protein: CASRSRGLGEKLFF. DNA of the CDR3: TGTGCCAGCAGGAGCAGGGGGCTGGGAGAAAAACTGTTTTTT. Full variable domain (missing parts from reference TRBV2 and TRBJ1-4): EPEVTQTPSHQVTQMGQEVILRCVPISNHLYFYWYRQILGQKVEFLVSFYNNEISEKSEIFDDQFSVERPDGSNFTLKIRSTKLEDSAMYFCASRSRGLGEKLFFGSGTQLSVL.

CDR3 region: CASSLGTDTQYF. Here the CDR3 DNA reads TGTGCCAGCAGCTTAGGCACAGATACGCAGTATTTT. This rearrangement joins TRBV6-5 to TRBJ2-3, with unresolved D. Germline CDR1 MNHEY, CDR2 SVGAGI. This CDR3 is 12 amino acids long. V was shortened by 6 bases and J by 1 base, with 5 bases between the two germline ends.

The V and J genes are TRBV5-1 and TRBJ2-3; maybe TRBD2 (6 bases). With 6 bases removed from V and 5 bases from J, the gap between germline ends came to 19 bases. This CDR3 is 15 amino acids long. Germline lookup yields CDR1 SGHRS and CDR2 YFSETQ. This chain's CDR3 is CASIQGGAGVDTQYF. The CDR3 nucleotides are TGCGCCAGCATTCAAGGAGGGGCTGGGGTAGATACGCAGTATTTT.

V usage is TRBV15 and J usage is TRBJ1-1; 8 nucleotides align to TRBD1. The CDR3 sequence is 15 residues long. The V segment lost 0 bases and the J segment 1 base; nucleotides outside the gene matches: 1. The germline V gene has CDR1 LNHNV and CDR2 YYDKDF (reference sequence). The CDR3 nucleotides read TGTGCCACCAGCAGAGACGACAGGGGGAACACTGAAGCTTTCTTT. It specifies CATSRDDRGNTEAFF.

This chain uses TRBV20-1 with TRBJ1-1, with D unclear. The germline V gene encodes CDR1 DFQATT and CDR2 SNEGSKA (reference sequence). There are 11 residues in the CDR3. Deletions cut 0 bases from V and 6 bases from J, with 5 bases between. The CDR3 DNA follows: TGCAGTGCTAGAGAGACTCCTGAAGCTTTCTTT. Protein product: CSARETPEAFF.

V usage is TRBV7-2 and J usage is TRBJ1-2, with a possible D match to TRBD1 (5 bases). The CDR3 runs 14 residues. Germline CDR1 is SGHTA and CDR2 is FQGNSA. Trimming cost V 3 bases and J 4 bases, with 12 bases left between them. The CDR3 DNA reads TGTGCCAGCAGCTTGGGGCTGGGCTCCTATGGCTACACCTTC. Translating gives CASSLGLGSYGYTF.

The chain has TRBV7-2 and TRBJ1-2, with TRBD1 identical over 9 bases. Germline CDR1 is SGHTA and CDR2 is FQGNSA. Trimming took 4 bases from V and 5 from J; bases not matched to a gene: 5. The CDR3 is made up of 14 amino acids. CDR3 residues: CASSWGQGRYGYTF. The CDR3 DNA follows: TGTGCCAGCAGCTGGGGACAGGGTCGGTATGGCTACACCTTC.

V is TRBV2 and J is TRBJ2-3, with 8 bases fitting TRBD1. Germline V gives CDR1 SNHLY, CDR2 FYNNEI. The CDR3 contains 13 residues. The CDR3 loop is CATAQGGGDTQYF. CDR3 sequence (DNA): TGTGCTACAGCACAGGGGGGCGGGGATACGCAGTATTTT.

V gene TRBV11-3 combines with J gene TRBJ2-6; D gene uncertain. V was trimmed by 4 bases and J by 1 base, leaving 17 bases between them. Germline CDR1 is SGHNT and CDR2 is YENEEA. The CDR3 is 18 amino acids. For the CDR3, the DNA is TGTGCCAGCAGCTCTAGTCAGTATTTCGGGTCTGGGGCCAACGTCCTGACTTTC. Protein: CASSSSQYFGSGANVLTF.